The 5 T cell receptor beta chains given below trace back to one sample, sequenced in a study of OX40 agonist ivuxolimab in advanced cancers. Data came from immunoSEQ multiplex PCR; TCRdb stores just in-frame clones and leaves some out. The sample shows some 94,000 clones, roughly 95% of them seen only once. The sample here was CD4+ or CD8+ T cells sorted from blood, taken in a trial of the OX40 agonist ivuxolimab. All receptors derive from an adult with an advanced solid tumor such as melanoma, head and neck, liver or kidney cancer.

This chain joins TRBV7-3 and TRBJ1-2; 8 bases are shared with TRBD1. The CDR3 extends over 13 amino acids. V lost 5 bases and J lost 6; bases outside the gene matches: 5. Germline V gene lookup returns CDR1 SGHTA and CDR2 FQGTGA. CDR3 in DNA: TGTGCCAGCAGCGAGACAGGGGCCGATGGCTACACCTTC. It yields the protein CASSETGADGYTF.

The chain employs TRBV4-3 and TRBJ1-6; D gene unclear. The CDR3 has 15 amino acids. Germline assignment: CDR1 LGHNA and CDR2 YSLEER. Deletions cut 2 bases from V and 8 bases from J, with 13 bases between. As DNA, the CDR3 is TGCGCCAGCAGCCAACCGGGTCTAGGTGATTCACCCCTCCACTTT. It is translated as CASSQPGLGDSPLHF.

The chain links TRBV19 to TRBJ1-4, with unresolved D. V gave up 3 bases and J gave up 6 bases, with 11 bases separating them. Looked up from germline, CDR1 is LNHDA and CDR2 is SQIVND (reference sequence). CDR3 size: 14 residues. CDR3 residues: CASSINVEDEKLFF. Here the CDR3 DNA reads TGTGCCAGTAGTATCAACGTTGAGGATGAAAAACTGTTTTTT.

The chain links TRBV7-6 to TRBJ2-6; no firm D call. Germline V gene lookup returns CDR1 SGHVS and CDR2 FNYEAQ. Trimming took 1 base from V and 1 from J, leaving 5 bases between them. This CDR3 region has 15 residues. The CDR3 coding sequence is TGTGCCAGCAGCTTAGGGGCGTCTGGGGCCAACGTCCTGACTTTC. This sequence encodes CASSLGASGANVLTF.

The J gene is TRBJ2-2, the V gene TRBV11-3, with D unresolved. V was cut by 5 bases and J by 3 bases, with 10 bases left in between. The CDR3 totals 14 residues. CDR1 SGHNT and CDR2 YENEEA come from the germline V gene. The CDR3 region has the DNA TGTGCCAGCAGCCCGGCCGCGGACACCGGGGAGCTGTTTTTT. Encoded protein: CASSPAADTGELFF. Filled out from reference TRBV11-3 and TRBJ2-2, the complete variable domain reads EAGVVQSPRYKIIEKKQPVAFWCNPISGHNTLYWYLQNLGQGPELLIRYENEEAVDDSQLPKDRFSAERLKGVDSTLKIQPAELGDSAVYLCASSPAADTGELFFGEGSRLTVL.